This record covers a single T cell receptor beta chain. Cohorts were assigned according to the clinical history that participants reported. This record belongs to a study of blood T cell repertoires in COVID-19. The wider study: From T cells, B-cell-depleted T cells, or PBMCs came the material, which was cDNA or gDNA.

The assay was immunoSEQ multiplex PCR, and TCRdb's table has in-frame clones only and misses some. The table shows 250,000 to 350,000 clones, with around 89% occurring only once. The CDR3 covers 17 residues. Germline V gene sequence: CDR1 LNHDA, CDR2 SQIVND (reference sequence). J gave up 5 bases and V 6 bases, and 12 bases lay outside the gene matches. The origin of this receptor is a woman aged 18-35 years with acute COVID-19. Source material: PBMCs or T cells enriched from blood (not recorded which). The chain has TRBV19 and TRBJ2-5; 13 nucleotides line up with TRBD2. The CDR3 loop is CASRASGLAGFVETQYF. The CDR3, as DNA: TGTGCCAGTAGGGCTTCGGGACTAGCGGGATTTGTGGAGACCCAGTACTTC.